This TCR beta chain came from a study of blood T cell repertoires in COVID-19. Across the whole study: COVID-19 samples, acute and convalescent, were from the United States, Italy and Spain. In each case, the material was cDNA or gDNA derived from T cells, B-cell-depleted T cells, or PBMCs.

Trimming stripped 1 base from V and 7 bases from J, with 26 bases between. The germline V gene encodes CDR1 LGHDT and CDR2 YNNKEL (reference sequence). The CDR3 contains 18 residues. In the study's own analysis: From reference gene primer amplification, estimates of nucleated cell counts were derived. Generated by immunoSEQ multiplex PCR, the TCRdb table keeps only in-frame clones and is missing some. The DNA gave D and trimming, while V, J and clone size come from that table. The profile covers a few hundred thousand clones, with roughly 80% appearing a single time and roughly 5% taken by the ten largest.

The sequence derives from a human donor in a cohort sampled during active COVID-19. Material: peripheral blood. V usage is TRBV3-1 (or the pseudogene TRBV3-2) and J usage is TRBJ2-7; tentatively, D is TRBD1 (5 bases). CDR3 amino acids: CASSQASQRQGHDSEQYF. The CDR3 DNA reads TGTGCCAGCAGCCAAGCGTCACAGAGGCAGGGCCACGATTCGGAGCAGTACTTC.